This T cell receptor beta chain was observed in a study of CD8+CD57+ T cells in acquired aplastic anemia. Study in general: The study obtained an average of 3.2 ug of DNA from sorted CD4+ and CD8+ cells. As sequenced from healthy donors, CD4+ cells averaged roughly 11 million reads. Study outcomes and limitations: Patients shared 25 to 35 CD8+ CDR3 sequences with controls. For CD8+ Simpson's diversity, patients and controls showed no significant difference.

Trimming left V 3 bases short and J 6 bases short, with 10 bases between. The CDR3 is 13 residues long. Germline CDR1 is MRHNA and CDR2 is SNTAGT. TCR beta VDJ and CDR3 profiles were obtained from a genomic DNA template. MiXCR, run by TCRdb on the reads, gives a single entry per CDR3 protein. The sample lists about 180,000 distinct CDR3 sequences, approximately 49% occurring once. In this sample, this clonotype turned up many times. Antigen unknown. This chain links TRBV6-4 with TRBJ2-3; no definite D call. The receptor was derived from a human donor in good health. What was sequenced was sorted CD4+, CD8+, or CD8+CD57+ T cells (not recorded which) from PBMCs. The CDR3 sequence is CASSEWFSDTQYF. The DNA for the CDR3 is TGTGCCAGCAGTGAATGGTTTTCCGATACGCAGTATTTT.